This T cell receptor beta chain was captured in a study of T-cell memory formation after mild COVID-19 (dated by TCRdb to about 2021). Looking at the study overall: TCR sequence clusters from the two donors were largely donor specific. In two donors, T-cell clones that expanded and contracted after mild COVID-19 were followed by sequencing TCRalpha and TCRbeta repertoires longitudinally. The cohort was made up of two young adult volunteers, one female and one male, who were previously healthy. What the authors observed across the whole study: Some responding clones were detected in pre-infection memory, suggesting pre-existing cross-reactive memory T cells joined the SARS-CoV-2 response. The second-wave clones that peaked on day 37 were not confirmed to be SARS-CoV-2 specific. Contracting CD4+ clones turned up mainly in the CM and EM memory subsets, whereas EMRA was where CD8+ clones were enriched. The study covered only a couple of mild cases, and larger cohorts including severe cases with pre-infection samples were considered necessary. From day 15 to 85, contracting clones showed balanced CD4/CD8 phenotypes, whereas a second wave of clones that expanded from day 15 to 37 leaned towards CD4+.

Remarks on this clonotype: The antigen it recognizes is unknown. No base quality information exists; no much larger clone differs at one position.

In the germline V gene, CDR1 corresponds to SQVTM and CDR2 to ANQGSEA. The germline ends are 9 bases apart after V is trimmed by 7 bases and J by 3 bases. Including cysteine and phenylalanine, the CDR3 has 11 amino acids. Only CDR3 DNA is held: 33 bases, read in frame from base 1. Ficoll-Paque density gradient centrifugation was used to isolate PBMCs. TCRdb records Illumina NovaSeq 6000 as the sequencer. TCRalpha and TCRbeta cDNA libraries were constructed by 5'RACE with constant-segment primers, with sample barcodes and unique molecular identifiers being introduced. Trizol reagent was used to extract RNA from every sample. Library amplification was performed in two PCR steps, and a second sample barcode and Illumina TruSeq adapters were introduced in the second step. The libraries were sequenced on an Illumina NovaSeq using 2 x 150 bp paired-end reads. On the authors' methods: With migec v1.2.7, reads were demultiplexed and then collapsed into UMI-guided consensus sequences. With mixcr v2.1.11, UMI consensuses were aligned to TRA and TRB V and J templates and assembled into clonotypes. Clonotypes were classified as expanded or contracted when called significant by both edgeR and NoisET, with noise models trained on biological replicates. For edgeR calls, the cutoffs were a false discovery rate-adjusted p below 0.01 and a log2 fold-change threshold of 1. As an exploratory analysis of dynamics, max-normalized trajectories of the 1000 most abundant clonotypes were examined by PCA with hierarchical clustering. The CD4 or CD8 phenotype of responding clones was assigned using the separately sequenced CD4+ and CD8+ repertoires. The public reads were reprocessed in TCRdb via fastp at Q25 and MiXCR, keeping in-frame beta chains. Identical CDR3 proteins give one entry, which carries the most common genes and DNA. The V and J calls here are based on TCRdb, not the publication. Across this sample there are roughly 380,000 distinct CDR3 sequences, with 28% seen only once. The biggest ten clones account for around an eighth of the sample.

Sequencing was performed on PBMCs or a T cell subset sorted from them (not recorded which). The receptor was derived from an adult woman who had mild COVID-19 (a few samples of this study predate the infection). The sample titles of this study are shuffled in the database, so cell type and time point are left out; the donor was told from shared clones. The chain is made from TRBV29-1 and TRBJ1-2; no D segment can be confidently identified. The CDR3 reads as follows: CSAEYDYGYTF. The DNA is TGCAGCGCAGAGTATGACTATGGCTACACCTTC.